These 31 T cell receptor beta chains share one sample of origin, sequenced in a study of T cells after yellow fever vaccination. MiXCR, applied by TCRdb to the 5' RACE reads, yields one record per CDR3 protein. This sample yields about 500,000 distinct CDR3 sequences, of which about 17% are seen a single time; 17% belongs to the top ten. The sequences come from PBMCs, collected 4 to 5 days after the first yellow fever vaccination. The receptors come from a man between 18 and 29 years old who received the YFV17D yellow fever vaccine.

The genes are TRBV29-1 and TRBJ2-3; D unresolved. The V end was cut by 3 bases, the J end by 5 bases, with 6 bases between. Per the germline V gene, CDR1 is SQVTM and CDR2 is ANQGSEA. The CDR3 covers 11 residues. The CDR3 DNA is TGCAGCGTTGAGGGTGGAGATACGCAGTATTTT. Amino acid sequence: CSVEGGDTQYF.

The chain links TRBV3-1 to TRBJ2-7, with no clear D. Trimming left V 1 base short and J 3 bases short, with 4 bases between. This CDR3 is 12 amino acids long. Germline assignment: CDR1 LGHDT and CDR2 YNNKEL (reference sequence). The chain's CDR3 is CASSQVDYEQYF. As DNA, the CDR3 is TGTGCCAGCAGCCAAGTTGACTACGAGCAGTACTTC.

This clonotype was seen a single time. CDR3 region: CASSLTGGRQETQYF. The DNA for the CDR3 is TGCGCCAGCAGCTTAACAGGGGGTAGGCAAGAGACCCAGTACTTC. The rearrangement uses TRBV5-1 and TRBJ2-5; 8 nucleotides match TRBD1. The CDR3 has 15 residues. Unmatched junction bases numbered 5, after V lost 2 bases and J lost 2 bases. Germline CDR1 is SGHRS and CDR2 is YFSETQ.

This chain connects TRBV27 to TRBJ1-4; D possibly corresponds to TRBD1 (5 bases). The CDR3 contains 13 residues. The germline V and J ends were trimmed by 2 bases and 8 bases, with 9 bases remaining between them. Germline V gene data show CDR1 as MNHEY and CDR2 as SMNVEV (reference sequence). The CDR3 sequence: CASSLRWGEKLFF. The CDR3 DNA sequence: TGTGCCAGCAGTTTAAGATGGGGGGAAAAACTGTTTTTT.

This clonotype was found a few times. V and J are TRBV24-1 and TRBJ2-1; maybe TRBD1 (6 bases). This CDR3 contains 14 residues. Germline CDR1 and CDR2: KGHDR and SFDVKD. V shed 4 bases and J shed 8 bases, with 14 bases lying between them. CDR3 amino acids: CATSDSGQRDEQFF. The CDR3 DNA follows: TGTGCCACCAGTGACTCCGGACAGCGAGATGAGCAGTTCTTC.

The rearrangement joins TRBV6-2 or TRBV6-3 to TRBJ1-5; D uncertain. Trimming cost V 6 bases and J 2 bases, with 17 bases left between them. CDR3 size: 16 residues. Germline V gene data show CDR1 as MNHEY and CDR2 as SVGEGT. CDR3 nucleotide sequence: TGTGCCAGCAGCCGACCAGCGGTCCGTGGCAATCAGCCCCAGCATTTT. This translates into CASSRPAVRGNQPQHF.

J is TRBJ1-2 and V is TRBV6-5; 8 nucleotides match TRBD1. The germline gives CDR1 MNHEY, CDR2 SVGAGI. The CDR3 runs to 14 residues. The V and J ends lost 3 bases and 8 bases, in that order; junction bases with no gene match: 8. CDR3 DNA sequence: TGTGCCAGCAGTTATCGACAGGGGCTAGACGGCTACACCTTC. Translating it yields CASSYRQGLDGYTF.

The CDR3 is CASSHGGANNQPQHF. The CDR3 DNA reads TGCGCCAGCAGCCACGGGGGGGCTAACAATCAGCCCCAGCATTTT. This sequence joins TRBV4-1 and TRBJ1-5; D possibly corresponds to TRBD1 (6 bases). V lost 3 bases, J lost 3 bases, and 12 bases lay in between. Germline V gives CDR1 MGHRA, CDR2 YSYEKL. This CDR3 region has 15 residues.

The rearrangement links TRBV20-1 to TRBJ1-5, with D unresolved. The CDR3 covers 14 residues. Between the trimmed V and J ends, which lost 0 bases and 12 bases, there was a span of 18 bases. The germline gives CDR1 DFQATT, CDR2 SNEGSKA (reference sequence). DNA of the CDR3: TGCAGTGCTAGAGATCAAGGGCTCCACTCGGTCCAGCATTTT. It yields the protein CSARDQGLHSVQHF.

In this sample, this clonotype turned up a few times. The V and J genes are TRBV5-1 and TRBJ1-3; no reliable D call. The CDR3 is made up of 17 amino acids. Germline loops: CDR1 SGHRS, CDR2 YFSETQ. V gave up 1 base and J gave up 0 bases, with 14 bases separating them. CDR3 region: CASSLSPRTDSGNTIYF. CDR3 coding DNA: TGCGCCAGCAGCTTGTCCCCCCGCACGGACTCTGGAAACACCATATATTTT.

The V gene is TRBV7-2, the J gene TRBJ2-3; the D gene is possibly TRBD1 (6 bases). Between the trimmed V and J ends, which lost 5 bases and 2 bases, there was a span of 14 bases. CDR1 and CDR2 from the germline V gene are SGHTA and FQGNSA. This CDR3 has 15 residues. CDR3 sequence reads: CASSPNRVATDTQYF. The CDR3 nucleotides read TGTGCCAGCAGCCCAAACAGGGTGGCCACAGATACGCAGTATTTT.

This clonotype was observed a handful of times. The V and J genes are TRBV29-1 and TRBJ2-1, with D maybe TRBD2 (6 bases). V dropped 2 bases and J dropped 8 bases, with 10 bases sitting between them. CDR3 length equals 12 residues. The germline V gene encodes CDR1 SQVTM and CDR2 ANQGSEA. CDR3 coding DNA: TGCAGCGTTGAATCTAGCGCTGATGAGCAGTTCTTC. It specifies CSVESSADEQFF.

There are a few counts of this clonotype. The chain uses TRBV21-1 and TRBJ1-2. TRBV21-1 is annotated as a pseudogene. The CDR3 loop spans 13 amino acids. The CDR3, as DNA: TGTGCCAGCGCATCGATAGTTCCCTATGGCTACACCTTC. This translates into CASASIVPYGYTF.

This clonotype was seen a few times. The chain is built from TRBV11-2 and TRBJ1-1; D may be TRBD1 (5 bases). CDR3 size: 15 residues. Trimming shortened V by 4 bases and J by 1 base, and 13 bases separated the two germline ends. Looked up from germline, CDR1 is SGHAT and CDR2 is FQNNGV. This CDR3 reads CASSSYRGRNTEAFF. Written as DNA, the CDR3 is TGTGCCAGCAGCTCTTATCGGGGGAGGAACACTGAAGCTTTCTTT.

The chain couples TRBV18 to TRBJ2-6; D gene ambiguous. CDR3 size: 16 residues. V lost 0 bases, J lost 1 base, and 7 bases lay in between. From germline, CDR1 is KGHSH and CDR2 LQKENI. CDR3 bases: TGTGCCAGCTCACCACCAATCGGGTCTGGGGCCAACGTCCTGACTTTC. As protein: CASSPPIGSGANVLTF.

This clonotype has ten or more counts. This rearrangement joins TRBV4-3 to TRBJ2-3, with D perhaps TRBD2 (6 bases). Trimming cost V 0 bases and J 2 bases, with 15 bases left between them. Germline CDR1 is LGHNA and CDR2 is YSLEER. CDR3 length equals 17 residues. CDR3: CASSQERGTPPTDTQYF. CDR3 DNA: TGCGCCAGCAGCCAAGAACGGGGGACTCCCCCCACAGATACGCAGTATTTT.

The V and J genes are TRBV28 and TRBJ1-3; tentatively, D is TRBD1 (6 bases). V was pared by 6 bases and J by 4 bases, with 19 bases between. Germline V CDR1 and CDR2: MDHEN, SYDVKM. The CDR3 has 16 residues. CDR3 nucleotides: TGTGCCAGCAGAAATGAGGGCGGGGGCTACGGAAACACCATATATTTT. Its protein product is CASRNEGGGYGNTIYF.

In this sample, this clonotype turned up a few times. V is TRBV12-3 or TRBV12-4 and J is TRBJ2-7; D call uncertain. This CDR3 spans 12 amino acids. The ends were cut back, 3 bases at V and 6 bases at J, with 9 bases in the middle. CDR3 loop: CASSFNTAEQYF. The CDR3 coding sequence is TGTGCCAGCAGTTTTAATACAGCCGAGCAGTACTTC.

The chain recombines TRBV5-1 with TRBJ2-1; 7 bases match TRBD2. V was pared by 6 bases and J by 5 bases, with 5 bases of the junction left unmatched. Germline loops: CDR1 SGHRS, CDR2 YFSETQ. The CDR3 sequence is 13 residues long. DNA of the CDR3: TGCGCCAGCACCGGGGGACTAAACAATGAGCAGTTCTTC. Protein product: CASTGGLNNEQFF. Supplemented by reference TRBV5-1 and TRBJ2-1, the full variable domain reads KAGVTQTPRYLIKTRGQQVTLSCSPISGHRSVSWYQQTPGQGLQFLFEYFSETQRNKGNFPGRFSGRQFSNSRSEMNVSTLELGDSALYLCASTGGLNNEQFFGPGTRLTVL.

In its sample, this clonotype was seen many times. This chain joins TRBV12-3 or TRBV12-4 and TRBJ1-3; D is unresolved. The CDR3 runs 15 residues. V shed 4 bases and J shed 2 bases, with 12 bases lying between them. This CDR3 reads CASSSDRGAGNTIYF. DNA of the CDR3: TGTGCCAGCAGTTCCGACCGAGGTGCTGGAAACACCATATATTTT.

This chain connects TRBV6-2 or TRBV6-3 to TRBJ2-1; no clear D. This CDR3 spans 12 amino acids. The germline gives CDR1 MNHEY, CDR2 SVGEGT. Trimming took 4 bases from V and 8 from J, leaving 9 bases between them. CDR3 in amino acids: CASSSARYEQFF. The CDR3 bases are TGTGCCAGCAGTTCCGCGCGGTATGAGCAGTTCTTC.

This clonotype was recorded at least ten times. V and J are TRBV29-1 and TRBJ2-3, with 7 bases matching TRBD1. The germline gives CDR1 SQVTM, CDR2 ANQGSEA. The J segment lost 4 bases and the V segment lost 5 bases, leaving 15 bases of the junction unmatched. This CDR3 is built from 16 residues. CDR3 sequence reads: CSVRFGTVGLSDTQYF. The CDR3 DNA reads TGCAGCGTTCGGTTTGGGACAGTCGGACTTTCAGATACGCAGTATTTT.

This chain uses TRBV6-1 with TRBJ2-3; D could derive from TRBD1 or TRBD2 (5 bases each). CDR1 is MNHNS, CDR2 SASEGT, per germline. The CDR3 is 15 amino acids. Trimming removed 5 bases at V and 0 bases at J, with 12 bases between. CDR3 amino acids: CASSPGPPSTDTQYF. DNA for the CDR3: TGTGCCAGCAGTCCGGGACCTCCTAGCACAGATACGCAGTATTTT.

A few counts support this clonotype. The V gene is TRBV5-5, the J gene TRBJ2-1, with 13 bases identical to TRBD2. J lost 8 bases, V lost 4 bases, and 6 bases had no gene match. Looked up from germline, CDR1 is SGHKS and CDR2 is YYEKEE (reference sequence). The length of the CDR3 is 15 residues. The CDR3 DNA reads as TGTGCCAGCAGCCTGGGACTAGCGGGGTCCTATGAGCAGTTCTTC. Amino acids: CASSLGLAGSYEQFF.

The chain employs TRBV7-3 and TRBJ2-1; 13 bases fit TRBD2. The CDR3 sequence is 16 residues long. The V gene end was trimmed by 5 bases and the J gene end by 6 bases; junction bases not matched to a gene: 7. Germline V gives CDR1 SGHTA, CDR2 FQGTGA. The CDR3 nucleotides read TGTGCCAGCAGCCAACTAGCGGGGGGGCATGCCAATGAGCAGTTCTTC. It yields the protein CASSQLAGGHANEQFF.

The gene calls are TRBV29-1 and TRBJ2-2, with 8 bases that match TRBD2. The CDR3 is 16 residues long. V was pared by 0 bases and J by 1 base, with 4 bases of the junction left unmatched. The germline CDR1 and CDR2 sequences are SQVTM and ANQGSEA. CDR3 nucleotide sequence: TGCAGCGTTGAAGACCCCCTAGCGGGGAACACCGGGGAGCTGTTTTTT. It is translated as CSVEDPLAGNTGELFF.

This clonotype was counted only a few times. V and J are TRBV12-3 or TRBV12-4 and TRBJ1-5; D remains unclear. V lost 1 base, J lost 6 bases, and 7 bases lay in between. The CDR3 contains 13 residues. CDR3 coding DNA: TGTGCCAGCAGTTTAGGCCGGGGTCAGCCCCAGCATTTT. It translates to CASSLGRGQPQHF.

This clonotype was counted once. V is TRBV6-2 or TRBV6-3 and J is TRBJ2-7, with 10 bases fitting TRBD1. CDR3 size: 15 residues. Looked up from germline, CDR1 is MNHEY and CDR2 is SVGEGT. With 6 bases clipped from V and 4 bases from J, the junction kept 9 bases outside the gene matches. CDR3 residues: CASRLPGQGKYEQYF. In nucleotides, the CDR3 is TGTGCCAGCAGGTTACCGGGACAGGGGAAGTACGAGCAGTACTTC.

The chain uses TRBV6-5 and TRBJ2-2; 8 nucleotides agree with TRBD2. Trimming at V came to 6 bases and at J to 0 bases, leaving 3 bases not matched to a gene. Germline V lookup: CDR1 MNHEY, CDR2 SVGAGI. The CDR3 has 15 residues. The CDR3 loop is CASSRGLANTGELFF. In DNA form, the CDR3 reads TGTGCCAGCAGCCGGGGACTAGCGAACACCGGGGAGCTGTTTTTT.

There are a few counts of this clonotype. This CDR3 is CASTLVSSYNSPLHF. DNA of the CDR3: TGTGCCAGCACCCTCGTTAGCTCCTATAATTCACCCCTCCACTTT. The chain has TRBV7-8 and TRBJ1-6, with no clear D. Germline CDR1 SGHVS, CDR2 FQNEAQ. The V end lost 7 bases, the J end lost 0 bases, and 10 bases lay between the germline ends. There are 15 residues in the CDR3.

This clonotype occurred a few times. The chain uses TRBV7-9 and TRBJ2-2; D is perhaps TRBD2 (5 bases). This CDR3 has 15 amino acids. Germline V lookup: CDR1 SEHNR, CDR2 FQNEAQ (reference sequence). V was clipped by 7 bases and J by 4 bases, with 16 bases between them. The CDR3: CASKDRDSLTGELFF. CDR3 bases: TGTGCCAGCAAGGACCGGGATTCACTCACCGGGGAGCTGTTTTTT.